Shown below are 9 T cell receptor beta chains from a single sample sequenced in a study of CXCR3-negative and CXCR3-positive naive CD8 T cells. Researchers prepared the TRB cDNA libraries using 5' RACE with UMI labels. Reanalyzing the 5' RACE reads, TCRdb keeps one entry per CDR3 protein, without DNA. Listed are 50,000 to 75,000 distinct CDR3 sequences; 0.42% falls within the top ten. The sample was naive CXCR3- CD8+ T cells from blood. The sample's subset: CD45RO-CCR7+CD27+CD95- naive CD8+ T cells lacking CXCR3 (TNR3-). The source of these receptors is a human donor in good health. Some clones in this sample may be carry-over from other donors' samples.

The CDR3 reads CASSWDGVDLF. The genes are TRBV5-6 and TRBJ2-1. This CDR3 spans 11 amino acids. Germline values: CDR1 SGHDT, CDR2 YYEEEE.

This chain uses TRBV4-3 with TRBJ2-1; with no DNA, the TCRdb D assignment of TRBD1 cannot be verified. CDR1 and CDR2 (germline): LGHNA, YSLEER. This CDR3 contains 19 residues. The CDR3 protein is CASSQDRGGLKSPFTEQFF.

Here the CDR3 reads CASSFMGVVAAGQETQYF. V usage is TRBV12-3 or TRBV12-4 and J usage is TRBJ2-5; the D gene TCRdb calls, TRBD2, cannot be checked with no DNA. The CDR3 contains 18 residues.

Here the CDR3 reads CASSHLSGAEAFF. The V call is TRBV4-3, the J call TRBJ1-1; the TCRdb call, TRBD1, lacks DNA for checking. CDR1 and CDR2 (germline): LGHNA, YSLEER. This CDR3 contains 13 residues.

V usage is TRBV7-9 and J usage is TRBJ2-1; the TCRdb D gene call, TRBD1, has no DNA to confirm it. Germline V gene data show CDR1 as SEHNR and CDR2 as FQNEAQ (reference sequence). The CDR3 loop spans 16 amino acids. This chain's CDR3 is CASSLGGGVRYNEQFF. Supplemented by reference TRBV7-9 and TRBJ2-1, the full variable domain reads DTGVSQNPRHKITKRGQNVTFRCDPISEHNRLYWYRQTLGQGPEFLTYFQNEAQLEKSRLLSDRFSAERPKGSFSTLEIQRTEQGDSAMYLCASSLGGGVRYNEQFFGPGTRLTVL.

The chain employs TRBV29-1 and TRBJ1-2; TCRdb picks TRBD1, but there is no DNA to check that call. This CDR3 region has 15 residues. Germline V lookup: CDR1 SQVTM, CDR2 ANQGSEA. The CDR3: CSVPGRGVSNYGYTF. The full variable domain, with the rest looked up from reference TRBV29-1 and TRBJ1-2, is SAVISQKPSRDICQRGTSLTIQCQVDSQVTMMFWYRQQPGQSLTLIATANQGSEATYESGFVIDKFPISRPNLTFSTLTVSNMSPEDSSIYLCSVPGRGVSNYGYTFGSGTRLTVV.

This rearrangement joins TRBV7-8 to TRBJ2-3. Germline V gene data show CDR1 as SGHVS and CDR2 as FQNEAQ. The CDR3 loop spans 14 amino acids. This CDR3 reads CASAKLGFPDTQYF.

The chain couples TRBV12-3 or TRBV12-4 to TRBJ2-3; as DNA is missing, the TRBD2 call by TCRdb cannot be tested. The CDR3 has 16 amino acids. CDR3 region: CASSLGALLPVDTQYF.

This CDR3 reads CASSKDGSTYNEQFF. The V call is TRBV21-1, the J call TRBJ2-1. TRBV21-1 is tagged as a pseudogene. CDR3 length: 15 residues.